A selection of T cell receptor beta chains follows, all from one sample in a study of identical twins. TCRdb fed the 5' RACE reads into MiXCR, producing one record per CDR3 protein. The data hold just over 500,000 distinct CDR3 sequences, with about 20% observed a single time. The same sample was also studied in work on T cells expressing NK-cell markers.

Material for sequencing was CD4+ T cells sorted from blood. These receptors were obtained from a woman aged 18-29 years in good health. Each CDR3 is given with its conserved first and last residue. A D gene is named only where the DNA matches it firmly. Part of the rows lack a size; the others show once, few, many or a class for expanded clones.

abundance,j_gene,d_gene,v_gene,CDR3aa,CDR3nt
few,TRBJ2-5,NA,TRBV29-1,CSVEDRLTETQYF,TGCAGCGTTGAGGATCGTCTGACAGAGACCCAGTACTTC
few,TRBJ2-7,TRBD2,TRBV3-1,CASSQNPGLGEQYF,TGTGCCAGCAGCCAAAACCCGGGACTAGGCGAGCAGTACTTC
NA,TRBJ2-3,NA,TRBV20-1,CSARDLQGADTQYF,TGCAGTGCTAGAGATCTCCAGGGAGCAGATACGCAGTATTTT
NA,TRBJ1-2,NA,TRBV11-2,CASSPAGGVYGYTF,TGTGCCAGCAGCCCAGCGGGGGGAGTATATGGCTACACCTTC
few,TRBJ2-3,NA,TRBV21-1,CASSKDKQGASTDTQYF,TGTGCCAGCAGCAAAGACAAACAGGGGGCTAGCACAGATACGCAGTATTTT
NA,TRBJ2-1,NA,TRBV4-1,CASSQVFGEQFF,TGCGCCAGCAGCCAAGTGTTCGGTGAGCAGTTCTTC
NA,TRBJ2-1,TRBD1,TRBV20-1,CSARDLADRGRNEQFF,TGCAGTGCTAGAGATTTGGCCGACAGGGGACGGAATGAGCAGTTCTTC
few,TRBJ1-1,TRBD1,TRBV29-1,CSVEKGAYTEAFF,TGCAGCGTTGAGAAGGGGGCCTACACTGAAGCTTTCTTT
once,TRBJ2-3,TRBD1,TRBV28,CASSSDRGIDTQYF,TGTGCCAGCAGTTCGGACAGGGGGATCGATACGCAGTATTTT
NA,TRBJ2-3,NA,TRBV11-2,CASTPWGSRATQYF,TGTGCCAGCACCCCCTGGGGGTCCCGGGCTACGCAGTATTTT
few,TRBJ2-7,TRBD1,TRBV15,CATSALGQGLSEQYF,TGTGCCACCAGCGCGTTAGGACAGGGGCTGAGCGAGCAGTACTTC
NA,TRBJ1-4,NA,TRBV9,CASSVEDTPGEKLFF,TGTGCCAGCAGCGTGGAGGACACACCGGGGGAAAAACTGTTTTTT
NA,TRBJ2-5,NA,TRBV3-1,CASSQPPVGTHGKTQYF,TGTGCCAGCAGCCAACCCCCTGTAGGGACCCATGGAAAGACCCAGTACTTC
NA,TRBJ1-2,NA,TRBV2,CASSEAVYGYTF,TGTGCCAGCAGTGAAGCAGTCTATGGCTACACCTTC
once,TRBJ2-7,NA,TRBV6-1,CASSEATWEQYF,TGTGCCAGCAGTGAAGCGACATGGGAGCAGTACTTC
NA,TRBJ1-1,NA,TRBV20-1,CSARDMGKGTEAFF,TGCAGTGCTAGAGATATGGGGAAGGGGACTGAAGCTTTCTTT
many,TRBJ1-1,NA,TRBV12-3/TRBV12-4,CASSLQVNTEAFF,TGTGCCAGCAGCTTGCAGGTGAACACTGAAGCTTTCTTT
few,TRBJ2-1,NA,TRBV7-7,CASSLGGAGENEQFF,TGTGCTAGCAGCTTAGGAGGGGCAGGGGAGAATGAGCAGTTCTTC
many,TRBJ2-1,NA,TRBV29-1,CSYCRETCNEQFF,TGCAGTTATTGCCGGGAGACCTGTAATGAGCAGTTCTTC
few,TRBJ2-1,TRBD2,TRBV6-1,CASTPPPRLAGGGNEQFF,TGTGCCAGCACCCCACCCCCCCGGCTAGCGGGGGGTGGGAATGAGCAGTTCTTC
NA,TRBJ1-2,NA,TRBV12-3/TRBV12-4,CASSPTLPNYGYTF,TGTGCCAGCAGTCCAACCTTACCTAACTATGGCTACACCTTC
NA,TRBJ2-7,TRBD2,TRBV7-2,CASSRSGTEIEQYF,TGTGCCAGCAGCCGAAGCGGGACGGAAATAGAGCAGTACTTC
few,TRBJ1-6,NA,TRBV3-1,CASRRRDGNSPLHF,TGTGCCAGCAGACGCCGGGACGGAAATTCACCCCTCCACTTT
NA,TRBJ2-7,NA,TRBV12-3/TRBV12-4,CASSTSTAYEQYF,TGTGCCAGCAGTACCTCGACAGCCTACGAGCAGTACTTC
few,TRBJ2-6,TRBD2,TRBV6-1,CASSPGLAGTGANVLTF,TGTGCCAGCAGTCCGGGACTAGCGGGAACCGGGGCCAACGTCCTGACTTTC
NA,TRBJ2-1,TRBD2,TRBV27,CASTPGLAGYRYNEQFF,TGTGCCAGCACCCCGGGACTAGCGGGGTACCGCTACAATGAGCAGTTCTTC
NA,TRBJ2-7,TRBD2,TRBV20-1,CSARDPRQGAGGYEQYF,TGCAGTGCTAGAGACCCTCGCCAGGGAGCGGGAGGCTACGAGCAGTACTTC
few,TRBJ2-3,TRBD2,TRBV20-1,CSARPFSGGLTDTQYF,TGCAGTGCCCGGCCATTTAGCGGGGGGCTCACAGATACGCAGTATTTT
NA,TRBJ2-2,TRBD2,TRBV5-4,CASSLGGGTANTGELFF,TGTGCCAGCAGCTTGGGCGGGGGAACCGCGAACACCGGGGAGCTGTTTTTT
few,TRBJ2-5,TRBD2,TRBV3-1,CASSQDMTSGGRRTQYF,TGTGCCAGCAGCCAAGATATGACTAGCGGGGGCCGCCGGACCCAGTACTTC
NA,TRBJ2-3,TRBD2,TRBV5-1,CASSVERGGTDTQYF,TGCGCCAGCAGCGTGGAGCGGGGGGGCACAGATACGCAGTATTTT
many,TRBJ1-5,NA,TRBV15,CATSRDMGGNQPQHF,TGTGCCACCAGCAGAGATATGGGGGGCAATCAGCCCCAGCATTTT
NA,TRBJ2-1,TRBD2,TRBV12-3/TRBV12-4,CASSPGLAGGSNEQFF,TGTGCCAGCAGCCCTGGACTAGCGGGAGGAAGCAATGAGCAGTTCTTC
few,TRBJ2-7,TRBD1,TRBV11-1,CASSLVWGQGRHTYEQYF,TGTGCCAGCAGCTTAGTTTGGGGACAGGGGCGCCACACCTACGAGCAGTACTTC
NA,TRBJ1-3,NA,TRBV6-1,CASDSHGSGNTIYF,TGTGCCAGCGACAGCCATGGCTCTGGAAACACCATATATTTT
many,TRBJ2-7,TRBD1,TRBV20-1,CSATSGGYEQYF,TGCAGTGCCACATCAGGGGGCTACGAGCAGTACTTC
NA,TRBJ2-7,TRBD1,TRBV28,CASSLTGTAPYEQYF,TGTGCCAGCAGTTTAACCGGGACAGCCCCCTACGAGCAGTACTTC
NA,TRBJ2-7,TRBD1,TRBV20-1,CSASPGTAPYEQYF,TGCAGTGCTAGTCCCGGGACAGCCCCCTACGAGCAGTACTTC
few,TRBJ1-2,NA,TRBV12-3/TRBV12-4,CASSLGQGIYGYTF,TGTGCCAGCAGTTTGGGCCAGGGTATCTATGGCTACACCTTC
NA,TRBJ1-1,NA,TRBV5-5,CASSPAVNTEAFF,TGTGCCAGCAGCCCTGCAGTGAACACTGAAGCTTTCTTT
few,TRBJ2-1,TRBD1,TRBV5-1,CASSSGTGPNNEQFF,TGCGCCAGCAGCTCCGGGACAGGGCCTAACAATGAGCAGTTCTTC
NA,TRBJ2-3,NA,TRBV27,CASSLTKRSTDTQYF,TGTGCCAGCAGTTTAACGAAAAGGTCCACAGATACGCAGTATTTT
NA,TRBJ2-3,NA,TRBV7-2,CASKPSTDTQYF,TGTGCCAGCAAACCTAGCACAGATACGCAGTATTTT
NA,TRBJ2-3,NA,TRBV12-3/TRBV12-4,CASSLGVAGTDTQYF,TGTGCCAGCAGTTTAGGGGTGGCCGGGACAGATACGCAGTATTTT
NA,TRBJ2-7,NA,TRBV12-3/TRBV12-4,CASSFLASPPNEQYF,TGTGCCAGCAGTTTTTTGGCTAGCCCTCCGAATGAGCAGTACTTC
NA,TRBJ2-5,NA,TRBV3-1,CASSPTRSGETQYF,TGTGCCAGCAGCCCGACTAGATCCGGAGAGACCCAGTACTTC
NA,TRBJ2-7,TRBD1,TRBV10-3,CAISESTGTGLTYEQYF,TGTGCCATCAGTGAGTCGACTGGGACAGGCCTTACCTACGAGCAGTACTTC
NA,TRBJ2-6,NA,TRBV6-5,CASSYMRPSGANVLTF,TGTGCCAGCAGTTACATGAGGCCCTCTGGGGCCAACGTCCTGACTTTC
many,TRBJ2-1,NA,TRBV12-3/TRBV12-4,CASSFEIFSEQFF,TGTGCCAGCAGTTTCGAGATATTCAGCGAGCAGTTCTTC
NA,TRBJ2-1,NA,TRBV10-3,CAISERDSYQFF,TGTGCCATCAGTGAGCGGGACTCCTACCAGTTCTTC
once,TRBJ2-1,NA,TRBV24-1,CATSDFWEGGLFF,TGTGCCACCAGTGATTTTTGGGAAGGGGGTCTGTTCTTC
NA,TRBJ1-4,NA,TRBV20-1,CSASRVPEKLFF,TGCAGTGCTAGCAGGGTCCCAGAAAAACTGTTTTTT
NA,TRBJ2-3,TRBD2,TRBV20-1,CSAHQRTSPTDTQYF,TGCAGTGCTCATCAGCGGACTAGCCCCACAGATACGCAGTATTTT
NA,TRBJ2-5,TRBD2,TRBV5-1,CASSLDGGGGETQYF,TGCGCCAGCAGCTTGGACGGCGGGGGGGGCGAGACCCAGTACTTC
few,TRBJ2-3,TRBD2,TRBV20-1,CSASGGTSGSRSTDTQYF,TGCAGTGCTAGTGGGGGGACTAGCGGGAGTAGGAGCACAGATACGCAGTATTTT